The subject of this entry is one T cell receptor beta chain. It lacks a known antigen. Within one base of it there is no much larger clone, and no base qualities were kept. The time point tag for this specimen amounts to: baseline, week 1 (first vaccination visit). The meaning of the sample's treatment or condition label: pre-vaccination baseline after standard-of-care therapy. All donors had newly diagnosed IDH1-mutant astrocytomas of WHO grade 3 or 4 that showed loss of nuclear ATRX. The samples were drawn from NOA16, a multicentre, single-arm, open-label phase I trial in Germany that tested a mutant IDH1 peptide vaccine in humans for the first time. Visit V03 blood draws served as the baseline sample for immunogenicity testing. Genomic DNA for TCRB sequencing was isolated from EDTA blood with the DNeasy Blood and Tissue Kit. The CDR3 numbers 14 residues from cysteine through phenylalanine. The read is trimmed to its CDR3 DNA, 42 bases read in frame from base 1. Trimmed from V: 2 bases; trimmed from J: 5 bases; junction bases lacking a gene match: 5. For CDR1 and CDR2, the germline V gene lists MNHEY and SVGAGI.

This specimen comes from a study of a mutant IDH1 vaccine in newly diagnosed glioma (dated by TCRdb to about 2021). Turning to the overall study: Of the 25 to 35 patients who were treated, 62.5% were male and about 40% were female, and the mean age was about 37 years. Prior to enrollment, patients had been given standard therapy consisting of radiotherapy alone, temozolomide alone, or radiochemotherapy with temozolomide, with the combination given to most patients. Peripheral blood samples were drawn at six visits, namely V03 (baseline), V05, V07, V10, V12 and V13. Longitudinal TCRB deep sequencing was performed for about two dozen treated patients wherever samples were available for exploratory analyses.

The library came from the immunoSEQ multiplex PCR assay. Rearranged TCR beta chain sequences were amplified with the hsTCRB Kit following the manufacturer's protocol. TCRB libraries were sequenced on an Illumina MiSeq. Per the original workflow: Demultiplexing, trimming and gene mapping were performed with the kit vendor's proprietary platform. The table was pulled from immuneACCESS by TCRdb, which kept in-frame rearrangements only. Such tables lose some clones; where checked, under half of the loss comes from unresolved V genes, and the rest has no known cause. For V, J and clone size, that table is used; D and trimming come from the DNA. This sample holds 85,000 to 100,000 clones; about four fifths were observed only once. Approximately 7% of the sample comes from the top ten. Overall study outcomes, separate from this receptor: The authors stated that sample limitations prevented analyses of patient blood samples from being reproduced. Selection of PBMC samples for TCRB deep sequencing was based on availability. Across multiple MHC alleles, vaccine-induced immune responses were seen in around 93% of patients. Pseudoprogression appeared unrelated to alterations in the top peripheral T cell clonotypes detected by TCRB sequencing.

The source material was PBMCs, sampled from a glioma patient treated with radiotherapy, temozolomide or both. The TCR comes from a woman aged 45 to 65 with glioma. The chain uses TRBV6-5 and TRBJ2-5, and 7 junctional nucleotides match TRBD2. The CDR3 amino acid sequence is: CASSYAGGSETQYF. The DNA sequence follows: TGTGCCAGCAGTTACGCCGGGGGGTCGGAGACCCAGTACTTC.